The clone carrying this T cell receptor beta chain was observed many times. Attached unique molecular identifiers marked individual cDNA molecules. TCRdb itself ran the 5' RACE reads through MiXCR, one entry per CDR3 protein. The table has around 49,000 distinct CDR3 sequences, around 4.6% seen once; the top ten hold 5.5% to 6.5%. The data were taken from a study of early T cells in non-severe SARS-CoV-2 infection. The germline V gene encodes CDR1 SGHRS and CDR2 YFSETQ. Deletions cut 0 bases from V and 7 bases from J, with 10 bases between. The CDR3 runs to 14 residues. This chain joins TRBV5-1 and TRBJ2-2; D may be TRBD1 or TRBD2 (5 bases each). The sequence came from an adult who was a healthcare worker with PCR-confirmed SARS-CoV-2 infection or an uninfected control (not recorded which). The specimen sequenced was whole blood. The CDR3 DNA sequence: TGCGCCAGCAGCTTGGACGGGGCCGGCGGGGAGCTGTTTTTT. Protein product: CASSLDGAGGELFF.